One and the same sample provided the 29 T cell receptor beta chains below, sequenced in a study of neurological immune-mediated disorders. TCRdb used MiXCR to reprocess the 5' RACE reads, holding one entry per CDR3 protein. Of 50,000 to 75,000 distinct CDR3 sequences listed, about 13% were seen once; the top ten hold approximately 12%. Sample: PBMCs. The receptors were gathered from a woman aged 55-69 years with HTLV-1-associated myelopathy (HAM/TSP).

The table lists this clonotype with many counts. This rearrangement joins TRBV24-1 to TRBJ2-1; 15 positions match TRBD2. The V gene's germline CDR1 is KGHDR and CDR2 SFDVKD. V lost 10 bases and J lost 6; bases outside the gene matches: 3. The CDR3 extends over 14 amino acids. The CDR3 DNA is TGTGCCACGTTGGGACTAGCGGGAGGCAATGAGCAGTTCTTC. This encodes CATLGLAGGNEQFF.

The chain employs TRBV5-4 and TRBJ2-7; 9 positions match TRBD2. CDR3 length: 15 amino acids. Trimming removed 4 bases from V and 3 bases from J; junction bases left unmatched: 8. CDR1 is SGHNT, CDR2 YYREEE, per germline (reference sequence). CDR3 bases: TGTGCCAGCAGCCCGGGACTAGCTGTAAACTACGAGCAGTACTTC. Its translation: CASSPGLAVNYEQYF.

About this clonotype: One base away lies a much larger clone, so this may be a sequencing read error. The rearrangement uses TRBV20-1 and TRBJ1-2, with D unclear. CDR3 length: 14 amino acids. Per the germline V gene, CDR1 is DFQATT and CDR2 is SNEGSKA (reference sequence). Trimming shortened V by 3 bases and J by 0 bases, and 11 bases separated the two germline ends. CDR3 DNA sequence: TGCAGTGCTAGCTCGGTAATGTCTAACTATGGCTACACCTTC. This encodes CSASSVMSNYGYTF.

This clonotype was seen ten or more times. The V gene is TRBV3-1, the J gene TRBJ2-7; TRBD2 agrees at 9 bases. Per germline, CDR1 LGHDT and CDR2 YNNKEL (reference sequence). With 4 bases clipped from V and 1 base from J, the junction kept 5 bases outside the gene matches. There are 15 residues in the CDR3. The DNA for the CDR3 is TGTGCCAGCAGCCGGGGACTAGCAACGTCCTACGAGCAGTACTTC. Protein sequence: CASSRGLATSYEQYF.

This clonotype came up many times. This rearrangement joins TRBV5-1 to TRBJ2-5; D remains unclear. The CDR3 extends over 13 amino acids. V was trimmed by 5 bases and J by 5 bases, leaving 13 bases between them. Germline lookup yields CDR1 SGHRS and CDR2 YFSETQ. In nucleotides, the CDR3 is TGCGCCAGCAGTTTCGACGCTGGGGAGACCCAGTACTTC. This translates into CASSFDAGETQYF.

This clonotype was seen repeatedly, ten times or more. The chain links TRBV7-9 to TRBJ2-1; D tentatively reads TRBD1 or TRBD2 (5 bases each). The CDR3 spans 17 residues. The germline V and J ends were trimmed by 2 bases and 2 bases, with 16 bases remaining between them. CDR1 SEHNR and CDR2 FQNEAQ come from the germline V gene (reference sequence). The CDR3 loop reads CASSLFGEGSTYNEQFF. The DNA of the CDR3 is TGTGCCAGCAGCTTATTTGGCGAGGGGTCGACCTACAATGAGCAGTTCTTC.

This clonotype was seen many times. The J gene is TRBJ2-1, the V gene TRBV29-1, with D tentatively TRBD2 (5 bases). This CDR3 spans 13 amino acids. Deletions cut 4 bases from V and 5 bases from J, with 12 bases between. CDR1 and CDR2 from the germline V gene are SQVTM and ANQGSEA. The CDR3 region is CSVVSVENNEQFF. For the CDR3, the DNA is TGCAGCGTTGTTAGCGTGGAGAACAATGAGCAGTTCTTC.

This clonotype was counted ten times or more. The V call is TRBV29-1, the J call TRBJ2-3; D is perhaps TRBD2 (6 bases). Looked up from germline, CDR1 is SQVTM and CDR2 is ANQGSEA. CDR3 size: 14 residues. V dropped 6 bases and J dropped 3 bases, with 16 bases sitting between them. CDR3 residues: CSVKRGSGTDTQYF. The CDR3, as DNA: TGCAGCGTCAAACGGGGGTCGGGGACAGATACGCAGTATTTT.

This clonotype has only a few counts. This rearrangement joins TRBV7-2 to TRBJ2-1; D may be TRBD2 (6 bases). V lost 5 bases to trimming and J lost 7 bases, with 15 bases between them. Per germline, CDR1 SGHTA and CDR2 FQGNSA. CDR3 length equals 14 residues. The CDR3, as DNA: TGTGCCAGCAGCCTACTGACTAGGACAAATGAGCAGTTCTTC. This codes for CASSLLTRTNEQFF.

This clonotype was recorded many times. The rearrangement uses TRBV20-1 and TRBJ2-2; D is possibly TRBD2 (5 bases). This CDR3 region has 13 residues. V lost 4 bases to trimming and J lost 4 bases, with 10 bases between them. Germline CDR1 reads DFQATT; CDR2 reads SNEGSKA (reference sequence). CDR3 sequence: CSAKGASTGELFF. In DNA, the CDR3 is TGCAGTGCTAAGGGAGCCTCCACCGGGGAGCTGTTTTTT.

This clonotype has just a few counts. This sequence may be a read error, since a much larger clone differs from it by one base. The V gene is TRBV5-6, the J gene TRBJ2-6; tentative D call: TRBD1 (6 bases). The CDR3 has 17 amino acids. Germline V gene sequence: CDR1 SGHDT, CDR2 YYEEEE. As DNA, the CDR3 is TGTGCCAGCAGCTACCGGGACAATTATGCTGGGGCCAACATCCTGACTTTC. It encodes CASSYRDNYAGANILTF.

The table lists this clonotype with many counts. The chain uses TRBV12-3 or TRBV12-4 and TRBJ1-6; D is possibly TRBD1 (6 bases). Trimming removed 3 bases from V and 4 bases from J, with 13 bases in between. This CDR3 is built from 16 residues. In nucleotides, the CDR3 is TGTGCCAGCAGTTTTTCGAGGGGGAGGTATAATTCACCCCTCCACTTT. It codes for CASSFSRGRYNSPLHF.

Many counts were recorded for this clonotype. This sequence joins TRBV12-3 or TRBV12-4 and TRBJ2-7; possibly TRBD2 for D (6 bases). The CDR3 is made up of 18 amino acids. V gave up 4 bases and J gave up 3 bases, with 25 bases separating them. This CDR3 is CASSSGLSSYRGNYEQYF. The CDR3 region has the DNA TGTGCCAGCAGTTCGGGACTTTCCTCGTACCGCGGGAACTACGAGCAGTACTTC.

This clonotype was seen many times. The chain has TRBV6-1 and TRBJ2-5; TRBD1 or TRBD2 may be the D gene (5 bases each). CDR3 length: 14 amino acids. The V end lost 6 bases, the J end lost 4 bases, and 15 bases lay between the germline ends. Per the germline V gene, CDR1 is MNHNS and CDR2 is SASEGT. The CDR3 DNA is TGTGCCAGCAGCCGGGACGGCCAGGGAGAGACCCAGTACTTC. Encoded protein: CASSRDGQGETQYF.

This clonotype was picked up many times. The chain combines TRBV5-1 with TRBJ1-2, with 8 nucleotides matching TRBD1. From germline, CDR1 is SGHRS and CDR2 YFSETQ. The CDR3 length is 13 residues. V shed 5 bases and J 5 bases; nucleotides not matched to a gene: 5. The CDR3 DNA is TGCGCCAGCAGATCTACAGGGGGATATGGCTACACCTTC. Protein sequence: CASRSTGGYGYTF.

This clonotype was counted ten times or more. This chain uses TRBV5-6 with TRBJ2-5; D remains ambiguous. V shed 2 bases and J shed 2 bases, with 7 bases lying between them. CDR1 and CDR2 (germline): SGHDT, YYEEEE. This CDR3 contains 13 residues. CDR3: CASSFLEQETQYF. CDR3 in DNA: TGTGCCAGCAGCTTCTTAGAGCAAGAGACCCAGTACTTC.

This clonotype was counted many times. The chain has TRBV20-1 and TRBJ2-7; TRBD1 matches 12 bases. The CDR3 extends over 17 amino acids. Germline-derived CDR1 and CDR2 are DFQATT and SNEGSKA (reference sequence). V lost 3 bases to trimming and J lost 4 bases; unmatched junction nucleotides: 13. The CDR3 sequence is CSASSPPGTGGRYEQYF. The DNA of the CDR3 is TGCAGTGCTAGTTCACCACCGGGGACAGGGGGCCGATACGAGCAGTACTTC.

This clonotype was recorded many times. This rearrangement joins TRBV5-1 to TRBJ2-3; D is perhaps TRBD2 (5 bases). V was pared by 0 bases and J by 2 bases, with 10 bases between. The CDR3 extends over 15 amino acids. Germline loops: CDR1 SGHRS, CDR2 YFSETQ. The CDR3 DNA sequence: TGCGCCAGCAGCTTGGCCGCGGGCTTCACAGATACGCAGTATTTT. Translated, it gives CASSLAAGFTDTQYF.

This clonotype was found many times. The CDR3, as DNA: TGTGCCAGCAGTAATACCGGGAACCAAGAGACCCAGTACTTC. It codes for CASSNTGNQETQYF. The chain couples TRBV2 to TRBJ2-5; weak D call: TRBD2 (5 bases). From germline, CDR1 is SNHLY and CDR2 FYNNEI. Trimming removed 5 bases at V and 0 bases at J, with 10 bases between. The CDR3 has 14 residues.

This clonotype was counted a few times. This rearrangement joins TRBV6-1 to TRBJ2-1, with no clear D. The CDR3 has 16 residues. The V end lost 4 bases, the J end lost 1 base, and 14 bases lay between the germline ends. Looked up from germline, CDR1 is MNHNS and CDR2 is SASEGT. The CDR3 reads CASSVFEFGSYNEQFF. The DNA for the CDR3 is TGTGCCAGCAGTGTCTTTGAGTTCGGGTCCTACAATGAGCAGTTCTTC.

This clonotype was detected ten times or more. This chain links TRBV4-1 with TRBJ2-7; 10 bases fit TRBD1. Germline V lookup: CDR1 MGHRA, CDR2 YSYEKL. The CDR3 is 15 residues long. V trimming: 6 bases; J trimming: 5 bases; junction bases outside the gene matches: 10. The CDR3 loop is CASSPQGQGRDEQYF. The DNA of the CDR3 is TGCGCCAGCAGTCCCCAGGGACAGGGGAGGGACGAGCAGTACTTC.

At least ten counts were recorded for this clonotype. The CDR3 coding sequence is TGTGCCAGCAGTGCTTTCGGACTAGCGGGTCAAAATGAGCAGTTCTTC. This gives the protein CASSAFGLAGQNEQFF. This rearrangement joins TRBV25-1 to TRBJ2-1; TRBD2 matches 11 bases. CDR3 length: 16 amino acids. Trimming removed 4 bases from V and 7 bases from J; junction bases left unmatched: 9. Germline V CDR1 and CDR2: MGHDK, SYGVNS.

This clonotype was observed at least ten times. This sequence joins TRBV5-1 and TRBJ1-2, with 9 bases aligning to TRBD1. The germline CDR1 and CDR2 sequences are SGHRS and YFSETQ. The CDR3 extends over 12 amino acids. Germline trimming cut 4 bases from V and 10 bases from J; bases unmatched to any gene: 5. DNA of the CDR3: TGCGCCAGCAGCAAGGACAGGGGTGACTACACCTTC. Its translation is CASSKDRGDYTF.

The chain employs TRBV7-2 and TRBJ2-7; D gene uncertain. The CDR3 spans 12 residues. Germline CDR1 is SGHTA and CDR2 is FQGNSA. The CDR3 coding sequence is TGTGTCATCAGCCCCAGGCCGTACGAGCAGTACTTC. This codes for CVISPRPYEQYF.

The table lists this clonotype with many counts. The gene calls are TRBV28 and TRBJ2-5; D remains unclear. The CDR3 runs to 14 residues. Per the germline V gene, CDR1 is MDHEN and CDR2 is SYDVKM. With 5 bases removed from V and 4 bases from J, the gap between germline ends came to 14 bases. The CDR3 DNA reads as TGTGCCAGCAGTCTCCCAGCCGTGGTAGAGACCCAGTACTTC. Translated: CASSLPAVVETQYF.

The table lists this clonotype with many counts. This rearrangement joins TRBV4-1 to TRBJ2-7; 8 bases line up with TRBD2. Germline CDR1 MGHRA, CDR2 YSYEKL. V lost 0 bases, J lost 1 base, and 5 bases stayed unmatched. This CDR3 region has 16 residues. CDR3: CASSQDPAGASYEQYF. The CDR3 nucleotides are TGCGCCAGCAGCCAAGATCCAGCGGGAGCGTCCTACGAGCAGTACTTC.

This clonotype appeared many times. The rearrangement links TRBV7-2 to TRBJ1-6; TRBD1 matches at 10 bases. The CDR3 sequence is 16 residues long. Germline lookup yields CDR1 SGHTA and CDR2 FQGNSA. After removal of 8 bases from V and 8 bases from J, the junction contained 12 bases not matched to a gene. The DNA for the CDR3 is TGTGCCAGCCGACTGGATGGACAGGGGGTTTATTCACCCCTCCACTTT. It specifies CASRLDGQGVYSPLHF.

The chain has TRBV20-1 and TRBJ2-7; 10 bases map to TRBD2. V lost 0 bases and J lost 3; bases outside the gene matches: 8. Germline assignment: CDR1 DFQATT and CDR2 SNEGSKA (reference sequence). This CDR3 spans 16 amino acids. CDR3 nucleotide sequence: TGCAGTGCTAGAGATGTTTCCGAGCGGGAGGGCTACGAGCAGTACTTC. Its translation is CSARDVSEREGYEQYF.

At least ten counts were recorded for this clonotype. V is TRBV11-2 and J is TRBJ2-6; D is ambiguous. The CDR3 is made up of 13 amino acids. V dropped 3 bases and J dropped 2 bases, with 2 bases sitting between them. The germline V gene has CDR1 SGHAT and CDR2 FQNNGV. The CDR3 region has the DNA TGTGCCAGCAGCTTTGCTGGGGCCAACGTCCTGACTTTC. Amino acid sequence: CASSFAGANVLTF. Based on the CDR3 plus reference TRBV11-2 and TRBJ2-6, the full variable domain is EAGVAQSPRYKIIEKRQSVAFWCNPISGHATLYWYQQILGQGPKLLIQFQNNGVVDDSQLPKDRFSAERLKGVDSTLKIQPAKLEDSAVYLCASSFAGANVLTFGAGSRLTVL.